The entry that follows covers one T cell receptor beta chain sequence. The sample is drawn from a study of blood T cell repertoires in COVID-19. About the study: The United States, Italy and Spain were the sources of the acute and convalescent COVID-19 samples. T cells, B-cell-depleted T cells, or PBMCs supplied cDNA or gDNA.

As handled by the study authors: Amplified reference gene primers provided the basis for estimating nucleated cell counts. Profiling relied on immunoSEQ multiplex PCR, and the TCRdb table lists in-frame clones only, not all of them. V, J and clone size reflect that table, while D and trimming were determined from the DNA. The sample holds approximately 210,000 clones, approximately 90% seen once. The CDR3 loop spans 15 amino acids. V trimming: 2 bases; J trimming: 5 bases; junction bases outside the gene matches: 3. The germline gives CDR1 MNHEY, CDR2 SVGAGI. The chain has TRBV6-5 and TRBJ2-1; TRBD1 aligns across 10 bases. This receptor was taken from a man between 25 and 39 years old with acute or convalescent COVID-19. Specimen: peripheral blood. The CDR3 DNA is TGTGCCAGCAGTTACGAGGGACAGGGGAACAATGAGCAGTTCTTC. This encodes CASSYEGQGNNEQFF.